The clone carrying this T cell receptor beta chain has more than one count but fewer than ten. Antigen unknown. This entry belongs to a study of blood T cells in healthy people across ages. This CDR3 comprises 14 residues. Trimming shortened V by 5 bases and J by 4 bases, and 14 bases separated the two germline ends. Points from the study as a whole: Total diversity from one million sequenced T cells was likely underestimated. Among long-lived donors, naive CD4+ cells were more numerous and diversity higher than in aged donors.

The extraction recovered at least 5.5 micrograms of total RNA per sample. Primers used in a second PCR of about 6 to 11 cycles were a sample-barcoded 5' primer and a J-beta primer mix. TCRdb re-called the 5' RACE reads through MiXCR, storing one row per CDR3 protein. The sample records about 580,000 distinct CDR3 sequences, 47% being singletons. The sample taken for sequencing was blood. The origin of this receptor is a man older than 75 in good health. The gene calls are TRBV12-3 or TRBV12-4 and TRBJ1-2, with a tentative D call TRBD1 (6 bases). This CDR3 reads CASSPGQSFYGYTF. CDR3 sequence (DNA): TGTGCCAGCAGTCCCGGACAGTCTTTCTATGGCTACACCTTC.